Listed below are T cell receptor beta chains from one sample, sequenced in a study of blood T cells in healthy people across ages. TCRdb passed the 5' RACE reads through MiXCR, listing each CDR3 protein once. The table records about 1.4 million distinct CDR3 sequences, around 55% of them present only once. Sequenced input: blood. The receptors were sampled from a man aged 18 to 30 in good health. Both conserved end residues are part of each CDR3. The D gene is left open where the match is weak. Clone size is stated in some rows and not others, as once, few, many or a class when expanded.

v_call,d_call,clone_size,j_call,cdr3_nt,cdr3_aa
TRBV11-2,NA,NA,TRBJ2-1,TGTGCCAGCAGCATGACTAGTCCCTACAATGAGCAGTTCTTC,CASSMTSPYNEQFF
TRBV7-9,NA,NA,TRBJ1-2,TGTGCCAGCAGCACGACCGGGGGAGCTAACTATGGCTACACCTTC,CASSTTGGANYGYTF
TRBV27,NA,NA,TRBJ1-1,TGTGCCAGCAGGGGCGGGGGAATATTGGCTTTCTTT,CASRGGGILAFF
TRBV29-1,NA,NA,TRBJ2-1,TGCAGCGTGGTTCGGGGGATGGACAATGAGCAGTTCTTC,CSVVRGMDNEQFF
TRBV20-1,NA,few,TRBJ2-5,TGCAGTGCTAGAGACTACCTCCAAGAGACCCAGTACTTC,CSARDYLQETQYF
TRBV9,TRBD2,NA,TRBJ2-1,TGTGCCAGCAGCGTAGAGCTAATGGCGGGGGGCTCGGATGAGCAGTTCTTC,CASSVELMAGGSDEQFF
TRBV20-1,TRBD2,NA,TRBJ2-5,TGCAGTGCTAGAGAGGGACTAGCAGAGACCCAGTACTTC,CSAREGLAETQYF
TRBV4-2,TRBD1,NA,TRBJ1-5,TGTGCCAGCAGCCAAGAGAGCAGGGGGAAGGCTCAGCCCCAGCATTTT,CASSQESRGKAQPQHF
TRBV29-1,NA,few,TRBJ2-7,TGCAGCGTTCAGGTCAGCAGCGCCTACGAGCAGTACTTC,CSVQVSSAYEQYF
TRBV7-2,NA,few,TRBJ2-1,TGTGCCAGCAGCTTAGCCGGGACTCCCCTCGAGCAGTTCTTC,CASSLAGTPLEQFF
TRBV4-1,TRBD2,NA,TRBJ2-1,TGCGCCAGCAGCCAAGAACGAAGCGGGGGTTACAATGAGCAGTTCTTC,CASSQERSGGYNEQFF
TRBV10-3,TRBD1,few,TRBJ1-5,TGTGCCATCAGTGAGCCGAGACAGGGGGCCGGCAATCAGCCCCAGCATTTT,CAISEPRQGAGNQPQHF
TRBV6-1,NA,NA,TRBJ2-1,TGTGCCAGCAATTTAGGAATAAATGAGCAGTTCTTC,CASNLGINEQFF
TRBV6-2/TRBV6-3,NA,NA,TRBJ2-1,TGTGCCAGCAGTTACCAACTTGAAGAGACCCAGTTCTTC,CASSYQLEETQFF
TRBV6-5,TRBD1,few,TRBJ2-7,TGTGCCAGCAGCCGAGGCGAACAGGGGAATGAGCAGTACTTC,CASSRGEQGNEQYF
TRBV20-1,TRBD1,NA,TRBJ2-5,TGCAGTGCCACCGAGGACAGGGGTGAGACCCAGTACTTC,CSATEDRGETQYF
TRBV11-2,NA,NA,TRBJ2-7,TGTGCCAGCCACTCGGACAAGCCCGAGCAGTACTTC,CASHSDKPEQYF
TRBV11-2,NA,NA,TRBJ2-1,TGTGCCAGCAGCTTACCGAGGCAGGGCAACACTGAGCAGTTCTTC,CASSLPRQGNTEQFF
TRBV7-6,NA,NA,TRBJ2-7,TGTGCCAGCAGCCCCGACAATTACAGGATCCCCTACGAGCAGTACTTC,CASSPDNYRIPYEQYF
TRBV7-2,NA,NA,TRBJ2-7,TGTGCCAGCAGCTTAGAGTCCGGGAGTGGAACCTACGAGCAGTACTTC,CASSLESGSGTYEQYF
TRBV5-1,NA,few,TRBJ2-3,TGCGCCAGCAGCTTGGGGACGGGACCAGATACGCAGTATTTT,CASSLGTGPDTQYF
TRBV5-1,NA,NA,TRBJ2-3,TGCGCCAGCAACTTGCCGTCAGGGACCGGAGATACGCAGTATTTT,CASNLPSGTGDTQYF
TRBV6-1,NA,NA,TRBJ1-2,TGTGCCAGCAGTGAAGCGGGAGCGGGGGGCTACACCTTC,CASSEAGAGGYTF
TRBV24-1,NA,NA,TRBJ2-3,TGTGCCACCAGTTCACGGGACAGCACAGATACGCAGTATTTT,CATSSRDSTDTQYF
TRBV2,NA,NA,TRBJ2-6,TGTGCCAGCAGACAGGGGAGGGGTGGGGCCAACGTCCTGACTTTC,CASRQGRGGANVLTF
TRBV4-1,NA,NA,TRBJ1-5,TGCGCCAGCAGCCCCGTGAGGTTAAGCAATCAGCCCCAGCATTTT,CASSPVRLSNQPQHF
TRBV6-5,NA,few,TRBJ1-2,TGTGCCAGCAGTACCCGGAGTCGTATTGTTGACTACACCTTC,CASSTRSRIVDYTF
TRBV7-9,TRBD2,NA,TRBJ2-1,TGTGCCAGCAGCTTAGTCACTAGCGGTTACTCCTGCAATGAGCAGTTCTTC,CASSLVTSGYSCNEQFF
TRBV20-1,NA,NA,TRBJ2-7,TGCAGTGCGACTCCGGGACATACCTACGAGCAGTACTTC,CSATPGHTYEQYF
TRBV9,NA,NA,TRBJ1-2,TGTGCCAGCAGCGTAGGGGGAGGGTTTTATGGCTACACCTTC,CASSVGGGFYGYTF
TRBV29-1,NA,NA,TRBJ1-1,TGCAGCGTTGGAGGAGGAGAGATGAACACTGAAGCTTTCTTT,CSVGGGEMNTEAFF
TRBV2,NA,NA,TRBJ2-7,TGTGCCAGCAGAGCAGTCACAGGGACCTACAATGAGCAGTACTTC,CASRAVTGTYNEQYF
TRBV27,NA,NA,TRBJ2-5,TGTGCCAGCAGTTTATTCCCCCCCGGCAGGGAACAGTGGGAGACCCAGTACTTC,CASSLFPPGREQWETQYF
TRBV20-1,NA,NA,TRBJ1-6,TGCAGTGCTAGGATGGCAGGGAACCCTTCACCCCTCCACTTT,CSARMAGNPSPLHF
TRBV11-2,TRBD2,NA,TRBJ2-1,TGTGCCAGCAGCTTAGACCCAGCGGGAGGGGGTGAGCAGTTCTTC,CASSLDPAGGGEQFF
TRBV5-1,NA,NA,TRBJ2-1,TGCGCCAGCAGCCCCTCCCGAACCTCACTAGGAACCGAGCAGTTCTTC,CASSPSRTSLGTEQFF
TRBV29-1,NA,NA,TRBJ2-7,TGCAGCGTTGTCATTACGGGACCGACACACGAGCAGTACTTC,CSVVITGPTHEQYF
TRBV27,NA,few,TRBJ2-7,TGTGCCAGCAGCCTGACAGAAGCCTACGAGCAGTACTTC,CASSLTEAYEQYF
TRBV7-8,NA,NA,TRBJ2-3,TGTGCCAGCAGCTTACCAGGCCTAATCACAGATACGCAGTATTTT,CASSLPGLITDTQYF